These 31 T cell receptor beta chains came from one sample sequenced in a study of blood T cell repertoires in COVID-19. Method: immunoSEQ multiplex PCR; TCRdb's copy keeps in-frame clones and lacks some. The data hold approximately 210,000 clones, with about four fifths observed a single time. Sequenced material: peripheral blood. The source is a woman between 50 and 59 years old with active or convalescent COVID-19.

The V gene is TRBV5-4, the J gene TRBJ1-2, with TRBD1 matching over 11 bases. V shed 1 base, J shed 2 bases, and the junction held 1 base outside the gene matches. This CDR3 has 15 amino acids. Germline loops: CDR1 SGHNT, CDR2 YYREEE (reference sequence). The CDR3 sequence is CASSLWDRGNYGYTF. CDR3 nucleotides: TGTGCCAGCAGCTTGTGGGACAGGGGGAACTATGGCTACACCTTC.

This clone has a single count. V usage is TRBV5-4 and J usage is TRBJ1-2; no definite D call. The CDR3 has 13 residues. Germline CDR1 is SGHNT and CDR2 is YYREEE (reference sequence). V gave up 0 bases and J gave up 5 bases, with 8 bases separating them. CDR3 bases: TGTGCCAGCAGCTTGGACGGGAGATATGGCTACACCTTC. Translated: CASSLDGRYGYTF.

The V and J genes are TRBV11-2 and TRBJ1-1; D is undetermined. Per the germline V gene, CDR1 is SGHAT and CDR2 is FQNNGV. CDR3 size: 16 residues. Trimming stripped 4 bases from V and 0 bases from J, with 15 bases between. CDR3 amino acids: CASSWTDLAMNTEAFF. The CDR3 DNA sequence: TGTGCCAGCAGCTGGACGGACCTAGCCATGAACACTGAAGCTTTCTTT.

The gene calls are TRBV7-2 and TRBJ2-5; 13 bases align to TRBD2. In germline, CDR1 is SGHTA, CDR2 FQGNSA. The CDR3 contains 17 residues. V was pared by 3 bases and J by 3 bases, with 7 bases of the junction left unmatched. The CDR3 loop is CASSFYGTSGAEETQYF. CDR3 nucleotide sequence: TGTGCCAGCAGCTTTTATGGGACTAGCGGGGCGGAAGAGACCCAGTACTTC.

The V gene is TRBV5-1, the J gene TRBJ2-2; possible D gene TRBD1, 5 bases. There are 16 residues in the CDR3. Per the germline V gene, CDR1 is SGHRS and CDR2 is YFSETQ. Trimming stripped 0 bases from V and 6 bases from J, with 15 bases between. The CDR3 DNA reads TGCGCCAGCAGCTTGGCGGCCAGGGATCGATCCGGGGAGCTGTTTTTT. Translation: CASSLAARDRSGELFF.

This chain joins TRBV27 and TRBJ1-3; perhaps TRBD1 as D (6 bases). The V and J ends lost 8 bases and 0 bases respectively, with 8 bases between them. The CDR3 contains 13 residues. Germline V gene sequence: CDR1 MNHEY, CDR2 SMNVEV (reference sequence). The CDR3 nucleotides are TGTGCCAGCCGGGGGGCCTCTGGAAACACCATATATTTT. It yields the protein CASRGASGNTIYF.

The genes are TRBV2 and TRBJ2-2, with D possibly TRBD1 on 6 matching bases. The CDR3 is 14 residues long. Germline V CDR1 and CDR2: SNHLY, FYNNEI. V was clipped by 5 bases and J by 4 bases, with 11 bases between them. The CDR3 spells CASSPGTSTGELFF. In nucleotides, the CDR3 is TGTGCCAGCAGTCCCGGGACATCCACCGGGGAGCTGTTTTTT.

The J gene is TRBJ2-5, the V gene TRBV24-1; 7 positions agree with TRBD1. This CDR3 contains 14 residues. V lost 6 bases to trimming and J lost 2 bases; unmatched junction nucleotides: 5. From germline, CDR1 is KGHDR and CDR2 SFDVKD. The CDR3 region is CATSSDRKQETQYF. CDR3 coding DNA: TGTGCCACCAGTTCGGACAGGAAACAAGAGACCCAGTACTTC.

The CDR3 DNA reads as TGTGCCAGCAGCGTAGGGCCAGGAGAGACCCAGTACTTC. Translated, it gives CASSVGPGETQYF. The chain has TRBV9 and TRBJ2-5; no reliable D call. V was trimmed by 0 bases and J by 4 bases, leaving 7 bases between them. Germline V lookup: CDR1 SGDLS, CDR2 YYNGEE. The length of the CDR3 is 13 residues.

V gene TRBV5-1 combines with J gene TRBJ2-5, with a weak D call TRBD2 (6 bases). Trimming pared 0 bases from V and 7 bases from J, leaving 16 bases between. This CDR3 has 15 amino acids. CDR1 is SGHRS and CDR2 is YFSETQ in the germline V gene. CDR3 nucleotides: TGCGCCAGCAGCTTGGAAAACGGCGGGGTGGGGACCCAGTACTTC. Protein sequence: CASSLENGGVGTQYF.

In DNA, the CDR3 is TGTGCCAGCAGTCCCCTATGGTCTAATGAAAAACTGTTTTTT. It yields the protein CASSPLWSNEKLFF. This chain joins TRBV28 and TRBJ1-4; D is uncertain. The V gene lost 5 bases and the J gene lost 3 bases, with 10 bases spanning the gap. Looked up from germline, CDR1 is MDHEN and CDR2 is SYDVKM. The CDR3 has 14 amino acids.

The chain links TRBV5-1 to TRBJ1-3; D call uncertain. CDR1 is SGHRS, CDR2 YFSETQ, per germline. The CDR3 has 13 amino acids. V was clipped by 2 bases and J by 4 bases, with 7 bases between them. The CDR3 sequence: CASSFLEGNTIYF. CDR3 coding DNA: TGCGCCAGCAGCTTCCTCGAGGGAAACACCATATATTTT.

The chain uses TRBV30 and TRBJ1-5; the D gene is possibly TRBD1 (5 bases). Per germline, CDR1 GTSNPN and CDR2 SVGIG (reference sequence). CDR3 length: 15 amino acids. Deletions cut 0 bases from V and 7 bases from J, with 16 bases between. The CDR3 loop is CAWSVLSGVRQPQHF. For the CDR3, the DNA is TGTGCCTGGAGTGTTCTGTCGGGGGTTAGGCAGCCCCAGCATTTT.

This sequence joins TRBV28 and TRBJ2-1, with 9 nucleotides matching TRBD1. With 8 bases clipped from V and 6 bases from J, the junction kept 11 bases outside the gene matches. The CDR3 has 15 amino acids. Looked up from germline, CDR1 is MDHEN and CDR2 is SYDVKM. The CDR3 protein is CASSPGTGFFNEQFF. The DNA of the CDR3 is TGTGCCAGCTCTCCCGGGACAGGGTTCTTCAATGAGCAGTTCTTC.

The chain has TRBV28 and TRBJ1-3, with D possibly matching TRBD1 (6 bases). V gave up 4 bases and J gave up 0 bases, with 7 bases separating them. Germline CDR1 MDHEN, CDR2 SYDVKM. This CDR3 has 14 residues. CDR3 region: CASSSGDSGNTIYF. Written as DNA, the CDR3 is TGTGCCAGCAGTTCAGGGGACTCTGGAAACACCATATATTTT.

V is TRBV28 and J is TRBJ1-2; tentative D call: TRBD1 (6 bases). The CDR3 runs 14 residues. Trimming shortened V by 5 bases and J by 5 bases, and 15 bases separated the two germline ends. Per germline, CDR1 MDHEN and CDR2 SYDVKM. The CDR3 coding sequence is TGTGCCAGCAGTACCGACAGGAGTTATTATGGCTACACCTTC. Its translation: CASSTDRSYYGYTF.

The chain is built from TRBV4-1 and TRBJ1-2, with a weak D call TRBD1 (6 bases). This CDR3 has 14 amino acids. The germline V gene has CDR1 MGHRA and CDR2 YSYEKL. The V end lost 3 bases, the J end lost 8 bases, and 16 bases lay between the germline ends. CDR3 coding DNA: TGCGCCAGCAGCCAGGGGGTGGGGGCTGGGGGCTACACCTTC. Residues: CASSQGVGAGGYTF.

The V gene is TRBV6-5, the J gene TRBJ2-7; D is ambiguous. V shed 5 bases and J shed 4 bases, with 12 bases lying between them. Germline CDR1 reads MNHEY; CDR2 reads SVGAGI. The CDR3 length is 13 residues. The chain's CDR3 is CASSPHLGYEQYF. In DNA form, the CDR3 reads TGTGCCAGCAGTCCCCACCTCGGGTACGAGCAGTACTTC.

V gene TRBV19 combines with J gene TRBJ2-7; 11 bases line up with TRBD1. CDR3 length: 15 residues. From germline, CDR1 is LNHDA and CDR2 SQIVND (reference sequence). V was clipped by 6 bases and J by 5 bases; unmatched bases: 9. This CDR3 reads CASSYNGQGADEQYF. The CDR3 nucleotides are TGTGCCAGTAGCTACAATGGACAGGGGGCCGACGAGCAGTACTTC. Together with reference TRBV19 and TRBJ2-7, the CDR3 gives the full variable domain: DGGITQSPKYLFRKEGQNVTLSCEQNLNHDAMYWYRQDPGQGLRLIYYSQIVNDFQKGDIAEGYSVSREKKESFPLTVTSAQKNPTAFYLCASSYNGQGADEQYFGPGTRLTVT.

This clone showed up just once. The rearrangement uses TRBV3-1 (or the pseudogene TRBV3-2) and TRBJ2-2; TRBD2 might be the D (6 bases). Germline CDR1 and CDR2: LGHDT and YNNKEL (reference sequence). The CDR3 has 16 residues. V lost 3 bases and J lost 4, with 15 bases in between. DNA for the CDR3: TGTGCCAGCAGCCAGGTTACGGGAGTGGCCACCGGGGAGCTGTTTTTT. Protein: CASSQVTGVATGELFF.

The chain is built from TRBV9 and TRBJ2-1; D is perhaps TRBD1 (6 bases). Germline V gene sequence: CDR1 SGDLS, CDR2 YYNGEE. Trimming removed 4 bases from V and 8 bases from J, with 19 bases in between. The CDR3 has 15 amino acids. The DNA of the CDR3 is TGTGCCAGCAGCACCACGGGACATAGGGCCGATGAGCAGTTCTTC. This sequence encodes CASSTTGHRADEQFF.

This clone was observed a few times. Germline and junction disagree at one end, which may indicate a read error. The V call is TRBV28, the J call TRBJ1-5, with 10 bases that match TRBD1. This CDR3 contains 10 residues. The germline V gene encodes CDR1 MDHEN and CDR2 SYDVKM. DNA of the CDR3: TGTGCCAGCAGCGGGACAGGGGAAAATTTT. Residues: CASSGTGENF.

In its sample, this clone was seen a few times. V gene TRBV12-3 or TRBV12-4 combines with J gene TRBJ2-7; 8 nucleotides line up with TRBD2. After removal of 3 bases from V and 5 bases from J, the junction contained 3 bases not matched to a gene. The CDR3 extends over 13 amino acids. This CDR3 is CASSLRREDEQYF. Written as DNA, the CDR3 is TGTGCCAGCAGTTTGAGGCGGGAGGACGAGCAGTACTTC.

The CDR3 bases are TGCGCCAGCAGCTTGGAACCAGGGGCGGGCTATGGCTACACCTTC. Amino acid sequence: CASSLEPGAGYGYTF. The V and J genes are TRBV5-1 and TRBJ1-2, with D tentatively TRBD1 (6 bases). The V end was cut by 0 bases, the J end by 4 bases, with 13 bases between. CDR1 is SGHRS, CDR2 YFSETQ, per germline. This CDR3 is 15 amino acids long.

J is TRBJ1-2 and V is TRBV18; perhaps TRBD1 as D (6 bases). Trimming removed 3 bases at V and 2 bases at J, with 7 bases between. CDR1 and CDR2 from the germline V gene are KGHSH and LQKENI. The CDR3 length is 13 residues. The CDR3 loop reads CASSPDSNYGYTF. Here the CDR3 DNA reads TGTGCCAGCTCACCGGACAGCAACTATGGCTACACCTTC.

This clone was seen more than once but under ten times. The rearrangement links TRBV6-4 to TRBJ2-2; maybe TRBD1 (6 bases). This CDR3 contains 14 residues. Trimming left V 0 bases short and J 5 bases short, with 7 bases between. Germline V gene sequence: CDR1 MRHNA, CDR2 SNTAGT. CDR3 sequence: CASSDSTGTGELFF. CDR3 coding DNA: TGTGCCAGCAGTGACTCAACAGGGACCGGGGAGCTGTTTTTT.

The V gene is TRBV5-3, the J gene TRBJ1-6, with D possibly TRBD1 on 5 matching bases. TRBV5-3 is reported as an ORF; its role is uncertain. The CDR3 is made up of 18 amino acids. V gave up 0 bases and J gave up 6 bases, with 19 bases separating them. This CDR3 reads CARSLGAGEGASNSPLHF. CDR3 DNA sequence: TGTGCCAGAAGCTTGGGAGCCGGCGAAGGGGCATCTAATTCACCCCTCCACTTT.

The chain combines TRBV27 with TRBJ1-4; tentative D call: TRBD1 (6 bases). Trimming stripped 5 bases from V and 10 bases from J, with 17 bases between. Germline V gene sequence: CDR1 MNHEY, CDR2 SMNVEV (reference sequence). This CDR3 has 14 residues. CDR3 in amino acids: CASSLKDSPRKLFF. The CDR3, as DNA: TGTGCCAGCAGTCTCAAGGACAGTCCAAGAAAACTGTTTTTT.

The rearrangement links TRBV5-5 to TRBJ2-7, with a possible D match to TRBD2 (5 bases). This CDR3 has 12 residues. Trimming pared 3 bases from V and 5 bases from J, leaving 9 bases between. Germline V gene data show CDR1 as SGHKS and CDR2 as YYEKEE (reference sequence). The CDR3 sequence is CASSSPGNEQYF. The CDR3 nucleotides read TGTGCCAGCAGCTCCCCCGGGAACGAGCAGTACTTC. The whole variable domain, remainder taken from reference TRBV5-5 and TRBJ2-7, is DAGVTQSPTHLIKTRGQQVTLRCSPISGHKSVSWYQQVLGQGPQFIFQYYEKEERGRGNFPDRFSARQFPNYSSELNVNALLLGDSALYLCASSSPGNEQYFGPGTRLTVT.

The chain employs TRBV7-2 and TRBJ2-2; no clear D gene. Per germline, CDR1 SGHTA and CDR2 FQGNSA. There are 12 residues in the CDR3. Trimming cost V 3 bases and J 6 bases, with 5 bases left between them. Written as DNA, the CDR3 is TGTGCCAGCAGCTTCGGGTCCGGGGAGCTGTTTTTT. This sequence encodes CASSFGSGELFF.

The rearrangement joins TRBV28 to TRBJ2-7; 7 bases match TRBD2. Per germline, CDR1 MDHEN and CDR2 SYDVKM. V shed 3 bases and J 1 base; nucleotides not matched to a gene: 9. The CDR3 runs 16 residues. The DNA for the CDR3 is TGTGCCAGCAGTTTTGAGCTAGCGGCTCTTTCCTACGAGCAGTACTTC. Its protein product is CASSFELAALSYEQYF.